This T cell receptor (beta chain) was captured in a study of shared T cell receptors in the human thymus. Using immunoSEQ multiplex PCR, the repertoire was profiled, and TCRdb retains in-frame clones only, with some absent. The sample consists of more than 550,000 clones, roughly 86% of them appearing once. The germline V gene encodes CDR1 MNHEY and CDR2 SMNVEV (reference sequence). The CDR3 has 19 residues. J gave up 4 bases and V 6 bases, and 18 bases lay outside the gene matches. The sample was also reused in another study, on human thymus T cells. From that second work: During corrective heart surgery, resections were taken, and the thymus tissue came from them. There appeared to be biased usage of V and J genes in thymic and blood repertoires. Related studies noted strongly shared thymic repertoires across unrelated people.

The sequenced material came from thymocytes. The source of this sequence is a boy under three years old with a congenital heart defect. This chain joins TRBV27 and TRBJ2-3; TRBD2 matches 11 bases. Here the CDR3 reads CASSRPPGLAEFVPDTQYF. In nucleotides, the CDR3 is TGTGCCAGCAGCCGACCCCCGGGACTAGCGGAGTTCGTACCAGATACGCAGTATTTT.